Here is one T cell receptor (beta chain) with its context. The source of the sample is a study of blood T cell repertoires in COVID-19. Background on the study: Specimens from acute and convalescent COVID-19 originated in the United States, Italy and Spain.

Germline assignment: CDR1 MGHDK and CDR2 SYGVNS. Trimming took off 8 bases at V and 2 bases at J, with 10 bases between the two ends. CDR3 length: 13 residues. Here immunoSEQ multiplex PCR was the method, and the copy in TCRdb shows in-frame clones only, minus some. Of about 170,000 clones listed, less than 85% are singletons. What the recovered Cohort 3 donors had was two negative PCRs, clearance, or symptom resolution. Sequenced sample: PBMCs or T cells enriched from blood (not recorded which). The source of this sequence is a man aged 50-59 years who had recovered from COVID-19. The chain is built from TRBV25-1 and TRBJ1-3; D not resolved. The CDR3 sequence: CASGETTGNTIYF. Here the CDR3 DNA reads TGTGCCAGCGGAGAGACGACTGGAAACACCATATATTTT.